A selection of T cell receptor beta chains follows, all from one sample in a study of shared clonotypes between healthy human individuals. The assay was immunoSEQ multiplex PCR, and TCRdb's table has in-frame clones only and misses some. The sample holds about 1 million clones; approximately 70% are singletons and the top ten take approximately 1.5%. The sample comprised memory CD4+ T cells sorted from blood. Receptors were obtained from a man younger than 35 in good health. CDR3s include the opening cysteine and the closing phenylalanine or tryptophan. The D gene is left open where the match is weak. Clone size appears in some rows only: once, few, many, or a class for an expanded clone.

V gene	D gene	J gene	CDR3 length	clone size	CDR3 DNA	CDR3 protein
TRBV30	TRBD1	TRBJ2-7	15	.	TGTGCCTGGAGTAAAGACAGGGTGAATTCCTACGAGCAGTACTTC	CAWSKDRVNSYEQYF
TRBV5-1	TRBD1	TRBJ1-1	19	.	TGCGCCAGCAGCTTGGCGAGGGGGACAGGGACATGGCTCCACACTGAAGCTTTCTTT	CASSLARGTGTWLHTEAFF
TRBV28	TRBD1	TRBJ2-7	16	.	TGTGCCAGCAGTTTAGGACCGGGACAGGGAACCTACGAGCAGTACTTC	CASSLGPGQGTYEQYF
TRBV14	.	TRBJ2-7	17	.	TGTGCCAGCAGCCAAAATGGGCTAGCTAGGGGCTCCTACGAGCAGTACTTC	CASSQNGLARGSYEQYF
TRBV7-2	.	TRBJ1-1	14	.	TGTGCCAGCAGCTTAGGGTGGGGAAGCACTGAAGCTTTCTTT	CASSLGWGSTEAFF
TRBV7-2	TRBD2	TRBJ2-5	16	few	TGTGCCAGCAGCCTTTTAAGCGGGGGGGCCGTAGGGACCCAGTACTTC	CASSLLSGGAVGTQYF
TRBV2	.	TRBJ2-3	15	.	TGTGCCAGCAGAGTTGAAGGTACCAACACAGATACGCAGTATTTT	CASRVEGTNTDTQYF
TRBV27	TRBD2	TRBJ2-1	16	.	TGTGCCAGCCCTGGTCGGCGGGAGACTGTTTACAATGAGCAGTTCTTC	CASPGRRETVYNEQFF
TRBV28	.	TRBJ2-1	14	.	TGTGCCAGCAGTTTACCAGGGCTGAACAATGAGCAGTTCTTC	CASSLPGLNNEQFF
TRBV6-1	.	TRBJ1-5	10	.	TGTGCCAGCAGTGACAGGGTCCAGCATTTT	CASSDRVQHF
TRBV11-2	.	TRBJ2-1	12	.	TGTGCCAGCAGCTCGTTGGTCAATGAGCAGTTCTTC	CASSSLVNEQFF
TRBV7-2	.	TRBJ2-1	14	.	TGTGCCAGCACCCCGGGACGCTCTCCGGATGAGCAGTTCTTC	CASTPGRSPDEQFF
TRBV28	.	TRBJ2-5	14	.	TGTGCCAGCAGTTTGCCAGGCTTACAAGAGACCCAGTACTTC	CASSLPGLQETQYF
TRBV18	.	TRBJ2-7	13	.	TGTGCCAGCTCACGAGACAGGCTCTACGAGCAGTACTTC	CASSRDRLYEQYF
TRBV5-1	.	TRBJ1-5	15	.	TGCGCCAGCAGCCTAGATGGGGGTAGCAATCAGCCCCAGCATTTT	CASSLDGGSNQPQHF
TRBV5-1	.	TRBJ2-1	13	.	TGCGCCAGCAGCCCGGGACTTGTGAATGAGCAGTTCTTC	CASSPGLVNEQFF
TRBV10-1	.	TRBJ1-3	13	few	TGCGCCAGCAGTGAGATTCGGGGAAACACCATATATTTT	CASSEIRGNTIYF
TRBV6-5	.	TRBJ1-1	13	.	TGTGCCAGCAGTTACTCGTTGGGCACTGAAGCTTTCTTT	CASSYSLGTEAFF
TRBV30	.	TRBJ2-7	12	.	TGTGCCTGGAGCTCGGCAGGCTACGAGCAGTACTTC	CAWSSAGYEQYF
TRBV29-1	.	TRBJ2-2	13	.	TGCAGCGCTAAGATCGACTGGACCGGGGAGCTGTTTTTT	CSAKIDWTGELFF
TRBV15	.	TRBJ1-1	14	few	TGTGCCACGCAGGAGGGTAGTGCGAACACTGAAGCTTTCTTT	CATQEGSANTEAFF
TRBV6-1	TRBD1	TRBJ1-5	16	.	TGTGCCAGCAGTGAGAGGAGACAGGGTTTCGATCAGCCCCAGCATTTT	CASSERRQGFDQPQHF
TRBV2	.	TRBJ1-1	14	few	TGTGCCAGCCTGGATGGCCGAGTGAACACTGAAGCTTTCTTT	CASLDGRVNTEAFF
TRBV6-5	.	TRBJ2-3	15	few	TGTGCCAGCAGTTCTTCCCTGCTAGGCGGAGATACGCAGTATTTT	CASSSSLLGGDTQYF
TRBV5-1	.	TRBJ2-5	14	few	TGCGCCAGCAGCTTGGGACAGGTACAAGAGACCCAGTACTTC	CASSLGQVQETQYF
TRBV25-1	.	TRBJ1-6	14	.	TGTGCCAGCAGTGCCGGGACCCAAAATTCACCCCTCCACTTT	CASSAGTQNSPLHF
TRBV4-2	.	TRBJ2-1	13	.	TGTGCCAGCAGCCAAAGAGCCTACAATGAGCAGTTCTTC	CASSQRAYNEQFF
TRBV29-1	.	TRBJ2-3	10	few	TGCAGCGCGCTCCACGATACGCAGTATTTT	CSALHDTQYF
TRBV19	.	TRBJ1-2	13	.	TGTGCCAGTACTCCCGGACAAACGTATCGCTACACCTTC	CASTPGQTYRYTF
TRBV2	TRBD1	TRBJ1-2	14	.	TGTGCCAGCAGCCAACAGGGGCGTAACTATGGCTACACCTTC	CASSQQGRNYGYTF
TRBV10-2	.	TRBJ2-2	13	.	TGCGCCAGCAGGGAAGGGAACACCGGGGAGCTGTTTTTT	CASREGNTGELFF
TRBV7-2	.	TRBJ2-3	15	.	TGTGCCAGCAGCTTAATCGCGTCCCCCGCAGATACGCAGTATTTT	CASSLIASPADTQYF
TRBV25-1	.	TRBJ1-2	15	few	TGTGCCAGCAGTGAGCCCGGGACCGCCTTCTATGGCTACACCTTC	CASSEPGTAFYGYTF
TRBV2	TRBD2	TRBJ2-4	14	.	TGTGCCAGCAACCCTACTAGCGCCTCAAACATTCAGTACTTC	CASNPTSASNIQYF
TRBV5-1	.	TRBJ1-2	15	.	TGCGCCAGCAGTGCGGAATTGTCGGGTAACTATGGCTACACCTTC	CASSAELSGNYGYTF
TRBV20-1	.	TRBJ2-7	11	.	TGCAGTGCTAGCAGATTGGGCGAGCAGTACTTC	CSASRLGEQYF
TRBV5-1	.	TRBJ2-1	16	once	TGCGCCAGCAGCTTGGTTCTGGGTATCCTATACAATGAGCAGTTCTTC	CASSLVLGILYNEQFF
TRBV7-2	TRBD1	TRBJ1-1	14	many	TGTGCCAGCAGCCTCAGACAGGGATCCACTGAAGCTTTCTTT	CASSLRQGSTEAFF
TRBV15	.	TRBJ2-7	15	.	TGTGCCACCAGCAGAGATATGGGGTTAGGGTACGAGCAGTACTTC	CATSRDMGLGYEQYF
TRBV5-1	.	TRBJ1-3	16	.	TGCGCCAGCAGCTTGGACGTCAGGAGCTCTGGAAACACCATATATTTT	CASSLDVRSSGNTIYF
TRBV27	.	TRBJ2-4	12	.	TGTGCCAGCAGTTTAGCCAAAAACATTCAGTACTTC	CASSLAKNIQYF
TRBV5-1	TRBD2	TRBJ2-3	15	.	TGCGCCAGCAGAGGAGTAGCGGGAGCCGTAGATACGCAGTATTTT	CASRGVAGAVDTQYF
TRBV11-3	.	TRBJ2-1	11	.	TGTGCCCGAGGGTTGTGCAATGAGCAGTTCTTC	CARGLCNEQFF
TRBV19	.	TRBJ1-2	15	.	TGTGCCAGTAAAGTAAGGGGCCTAGTCAACTATGGCTACACCTTC	CASKVRGLVNYGYTF
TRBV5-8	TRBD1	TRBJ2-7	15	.	TGTGCCAGCAGCTTACCCCGGGACAGTACCTACGAGCAGTACTTC	CASSLPRDSTYEQYF
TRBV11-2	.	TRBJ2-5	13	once	TGTGCCAGCAGCTTTTTTTCAGGAGAGACCCAGTACTTC	CASSFFSGETQYF
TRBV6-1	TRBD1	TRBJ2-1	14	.	TGTGCCAGCAGTGTGGGACAGGGGATAAATGAGCAGTTCTTC	CASSVGQGINEQFF
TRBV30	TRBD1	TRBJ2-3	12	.	TGTGCCGGGGACAGGGGCACAGATACGCAGTATTTT	CAGDRGTDTQYF